Following are 13 T cell receptor beta chains from one sample sequenced in a study of response to subunit inactivated influenza vaccine. TCRdb called the RT-PCR reads again in MiXCR, with one record for every CDR3 protein. Of just under 550,000 distinct CDR3 sequences in the sample, roughly 23% were seen once. These data are also associated with another study on T cells expressing NK-cell markers. That work contributes: For TCR beta, cDNA was produced by 5'RACE template switching with UMIs.

Sequenced material: CD4+ T cells sorted from PBMCs, taken 11 to 12 days after vaccination. Source of these receptors: a man aged 45 to 65 who received an inactivated influenza vaccine.

This clonotype was detected only a few times. This chain connects TRBV29-1 to TRBJ1-1; 9 nucleotides match TRBD1. The V segment lost 4 bases and the J segment 11 bases; nucleotides outside the gene matches: 5. This CDR3 has 11 amino acids. Germline loops: CDR1 SQVTM, CDR2 ANQGSEA. The CDR3 region is CSVAGDRAAFF. The CDR3 coding sequence is TGCAGCGTTGCTGGGGACAGGGCCGCTTTCTTT.

This rearrangement joins TRBV10-2 to TRBJ2-1; the D gene is possibly TRBD2 (5 bases). The CDR3 covers 15 residues. Per germline, CDR1 WSHSY and CDR2 SAAADI. Trimming removed 4 bases at V and 2 bases at J, with 12 bases between. The CDR3 region is CASSGTGKAYNEQFF. CDR3 sequence (DNA): TGCGCCAGCAGTGGAACGGGAAAGGCCTACAATGAGCAGTTCTTC.

The V gene is TRBV6-1, the J gene TRBJ1-1; 7 nucleotides match TRBD1. The V gene end was trimmed by 2 bases and the J gene end by 4 bases; junction bases not matched to a gene: 7. Germline assignment: CDR1 MNHNS and CDR2 SASEGT. The CDR3 has 15 amino acids. The CDR3 spells CASSEKGRGGTEAFF. Here the CDR3 DNA reads TGTGCCAGCAGTGAAAAGGGCAGGGGGGGCACTGAAGCTTTCTTT.

This clonotype was counted only a few times. The chain couples TRBV10-3 to TRBJ2-7; 8 nucleotides line up with TRBD1. This CDR3 region has 12 residues. V lost 10 bases to trimming and J lost 4 bases; unmatched junction nucleotides: 6. The germline V gene has CDR1 ENHRY and CDR2 SYGVKD. The CDR3 bases are TGTGCCACCGGACAGGGCGTTTACGAGCAGTACTTC. Protein sequence: CATGQGVYEQYF.

This clonotype showed up many times. This rearrangement joins TRBV29-1 to TRBJ2-5; a weak D match, TRBD2 (6 bases). Between the trimmed V and J ends, which lost 0 bases and 2 bases, there was a span of 16 bases. Germline CDR1 is SQVTM and CDR2 is ANQGSEA. The CDR3 is made up of 16 amino acids. CDR3 coding DNA: TGCAGCGTTGAAGAATGGGGGACTCCATTACAAGAGACCCAGTACTTC. It codes for CSVEEWGTPLQETQYF.

About this clonotype: Mismatch with germline at one junction end may stem from a read error. V is TRBV5-1 and J is TRBJ2-7; TRBD2 matches at 10 bases. Germline assignment: CDR1 SGHRS and CDR2 YFSETQ. The CDR3 is made up of 14 amino acids. In DNA, the CDR3 is TGCGCCAGCAGCCCCGGGACTAGCGCCCCGGTTCAGCACTTC. Translation: CASSPGTSAPVQHF.

This clonotype was observed a few times. The V gene is TRBV12-3 or TRBV12-4, the J gene TRBJ2-1, with 12 positions matching TRBD1. Losses at the gene ends were 6 bases for V and 9 bases for J; bases not matched to a gene: 9. The CDR3 loop spans 15 amino acids. The CDR3 sequence: CASRTRDRGLFEQFF. CDR3 coding DNA: TGTGCCAGCAGAACCCGGGACAGGGGGCTTTTTGAGCAGTTCTTC.

This clonotype was detected a few times. The chain has TRBV7-2 and TRBJ1-2; D unclear. Germline-derived CDR1 and CDR2 are SGHTA and FQGNSA. The CDR3 covers 14 residues. V was trimmed by 2 bases and J by 8 bases, leaving 15 bases between them. The CDR3 DNA sequence: TGTGCCAGCAGCTTAAGCGAGTCCCGATGGGGCTACACCTTC. It specifies CASSLSESRWGYTF.

This clonotype was counted a few times. The rearrangement links TRBV7-9 to TRBJ1-2; D gene unclear. Between the trimmed V and J ends, which lost 0 bases and 0 bases, there was a span of 11 bases. CDR1 and CDR2 from the germline V gene are SEHNR and FQNEAQ (reference sequence). This CDR3 region has 16 residues. The CDR3 reads CASSLAGLQANYGYTF. As DNA, the CDR3 is TGTGCCAGCAGCTTAGCTGGGCTCCAAGCTAACTATGGCTACACCTTC.

The V and J genes are TRBV9 and TRBJ2-1; tentative D call: TRBD2 (6 bases). Germline-derived CDR1 and CDR2 are SGDLS and YYNGEE. This CDR3 has 16 amino acids. Trimming shortened V by 3 bases and J by 5 bases, and 18 bases separated the two germline ends. The CDR3 DNA sequence: TGTGCCAGCAGCGGGGCTTTTGGTTTAGCGGACAATGAGCAGTTCTTC. Translated: CASSGAFGLADNEQFF.

This clonotype has a handful of counts. The rearrangement joins TRBV4-1 to TRBJ2-7; 7 bases are a match to TRBD1. Per the germline V gene, CDR1 is MGHRA and CDR2 is YSYEKL. V was clipped by 4 bases and J by 5 bases; unmatched bases: 14. The CDR3 sequence is 16 residues long. The CDR3 protein is CASSRKLDRVFHEQYF. The CDR3 coding sequence is TGCGCCAGCAGCCGTAAATTAGACAGGGTTTTCCACGAGCAGTACTTC.

The table lists this clonotype with a few counts. The V and J genes are TRBV7-2 and TRBJ2-1; D gene uncertain. The CDR3 is 11 amino acids. Germline CDR1 reads SGHTA; CDR2 reads FQGNSA. V shed 3 bases and J shed 8 bases, with 5 bases lying between them. The CDR3 region has the DNA TGTGCCAGCAGCTTTGGCTATGAGCAGTTCTTC. Amino acid sequence: CASSFGYEQFF. Full variable domain (rest looked up from reference TRBV7-2 and TRBJ2-1): GAGVSQSPSNKVTEKGKDVELRCDPISGHTALYWYRQSLGQGLEFLIYFQGNSAPDKSGLPSDRFSAERTGGSVSTLTIQRTQQEDSAVYLCASSFGYEQFFGPGTRLTVL.

A few counts support this clonotype. The chain has TRBV7-2 and TRBJ2-3; the D gene is possibly TRBD2 (5 bases). Germline assignment: CDR1 SGHTA and CDR2 FQGNSA. The CDR3 is 16 residues long. Trimming shortened V by 2 bases and J by 2 bases, and 14 bases separated the two germline ends. CDR3 residues: CASSLTRPQYTDTQYF. The CDR3 DNA reads TGTGCCAGCAGCTTAACTAGACCGCAGTACACAGATACGCAGTATTTT.